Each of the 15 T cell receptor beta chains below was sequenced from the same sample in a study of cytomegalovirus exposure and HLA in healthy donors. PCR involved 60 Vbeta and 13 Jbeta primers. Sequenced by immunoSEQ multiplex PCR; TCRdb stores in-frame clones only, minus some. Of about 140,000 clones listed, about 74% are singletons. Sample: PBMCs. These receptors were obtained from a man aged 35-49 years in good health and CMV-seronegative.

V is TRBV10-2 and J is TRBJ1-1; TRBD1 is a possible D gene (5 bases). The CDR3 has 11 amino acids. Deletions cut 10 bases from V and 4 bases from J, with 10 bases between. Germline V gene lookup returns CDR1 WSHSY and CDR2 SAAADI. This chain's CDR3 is CATLGVTEAFF. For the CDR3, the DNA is TGCGCCACCCTAGGGGTCACTGAAGCTTTCTTT.

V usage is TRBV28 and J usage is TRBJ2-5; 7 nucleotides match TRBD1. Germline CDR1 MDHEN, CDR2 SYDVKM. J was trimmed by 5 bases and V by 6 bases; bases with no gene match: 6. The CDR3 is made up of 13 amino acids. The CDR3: CASRMTGKETQYF. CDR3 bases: TGTGCCAGCAGGATGACAGGGAAGGAGACCCAGTACTTC. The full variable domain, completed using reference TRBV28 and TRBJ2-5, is DVKVTQSSRYLVKRTGEKVFLECVQDMDHENMFWYRQDPGLGLRLIYFSYDVKMKEKGDIPEGYSVSREKKERFSLILESASTNQTSMYLCASRMTGKETQYFGPGTRLLVL.

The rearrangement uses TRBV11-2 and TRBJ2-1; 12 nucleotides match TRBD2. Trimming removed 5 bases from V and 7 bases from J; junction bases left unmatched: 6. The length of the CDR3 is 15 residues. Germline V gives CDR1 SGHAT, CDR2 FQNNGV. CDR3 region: CASSLLTSGSNEQFF. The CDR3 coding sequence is TGTGCCAGCAGCCTACTGACTAGCGGGAGTAATGAGCAGTTCTTC.

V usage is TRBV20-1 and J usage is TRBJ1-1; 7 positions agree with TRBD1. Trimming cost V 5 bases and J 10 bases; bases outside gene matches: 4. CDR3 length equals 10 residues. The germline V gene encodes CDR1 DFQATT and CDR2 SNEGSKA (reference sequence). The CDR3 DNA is TGCAGTGCTGCGGGGACAGTAGCTTTCTTT. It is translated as CSAAGTVAFF.

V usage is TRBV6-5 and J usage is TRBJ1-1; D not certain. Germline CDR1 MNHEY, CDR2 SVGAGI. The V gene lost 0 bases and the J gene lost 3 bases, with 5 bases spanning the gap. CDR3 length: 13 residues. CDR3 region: CASSYSPDTEAFF. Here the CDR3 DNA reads TGTGCCAGCAGTTACTCACCGGACACTGAAGCTTTCTTT.

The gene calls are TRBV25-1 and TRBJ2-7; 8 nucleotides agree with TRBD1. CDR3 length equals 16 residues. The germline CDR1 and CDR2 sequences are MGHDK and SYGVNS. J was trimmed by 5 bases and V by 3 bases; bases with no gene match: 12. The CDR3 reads CASSDANRGVINEQYF. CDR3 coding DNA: TGTGCCAGCAGTGATGCTAACAGGGGGGTTATCAACGAGCAGTACTTC.

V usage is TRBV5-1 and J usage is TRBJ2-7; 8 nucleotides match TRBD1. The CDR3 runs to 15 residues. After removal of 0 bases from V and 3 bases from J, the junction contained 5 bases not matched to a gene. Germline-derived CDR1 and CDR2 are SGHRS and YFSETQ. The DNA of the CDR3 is TGCGCCAGCAGCTTGGCCGGGACAGGCAACTACGAGCAGTACTTC. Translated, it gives CASSLAGTGNYEQYF.

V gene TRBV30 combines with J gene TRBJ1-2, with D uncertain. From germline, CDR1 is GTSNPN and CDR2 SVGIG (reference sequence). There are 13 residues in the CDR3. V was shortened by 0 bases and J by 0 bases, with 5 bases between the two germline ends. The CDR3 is CAWSVHANYGYTF. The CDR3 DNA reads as TGTGCCTGGAGTGTACACGCTAACTATGGCTACACCTTC.

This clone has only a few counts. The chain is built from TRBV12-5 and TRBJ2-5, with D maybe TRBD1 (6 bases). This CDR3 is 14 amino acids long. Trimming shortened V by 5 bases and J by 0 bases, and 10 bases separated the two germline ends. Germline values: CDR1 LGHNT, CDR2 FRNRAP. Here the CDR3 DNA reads TGTGCTAGTGGTCTAGGGGGTTACCAAGAGACCCAGTACTTC. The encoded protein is CASGLGGYQETQYF. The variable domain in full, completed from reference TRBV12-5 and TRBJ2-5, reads DARVTQTPRHKVTEMGQEVTMRCQPILGHNTVFWYRQTMMQGLELLAYFRNRAPLDDSGMPKDRFSAEMPDATLATLKIQPSEPRDSAVYFCASGLGGYQETQYFGPGTRLLVL.

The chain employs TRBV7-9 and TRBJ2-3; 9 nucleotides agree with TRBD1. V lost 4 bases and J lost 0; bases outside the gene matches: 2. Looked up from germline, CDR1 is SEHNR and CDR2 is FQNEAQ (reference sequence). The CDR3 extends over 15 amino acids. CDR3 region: CASSSQGASTDTQYF. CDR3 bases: TGTGCCAGCAGCTCACAGGGGGCTAGCACAGATACGCAGTATTTT.

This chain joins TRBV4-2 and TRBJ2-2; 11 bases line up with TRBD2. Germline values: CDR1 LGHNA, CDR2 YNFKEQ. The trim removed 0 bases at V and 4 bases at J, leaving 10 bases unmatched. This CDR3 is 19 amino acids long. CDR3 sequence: CASSQDLAGGPLSTGELFF. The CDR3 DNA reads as TGTGCCAGCAGCCAAGATTTAGCGGGAGGGCCTTTGAGCACCGGGGAGCTGTTTTTT.

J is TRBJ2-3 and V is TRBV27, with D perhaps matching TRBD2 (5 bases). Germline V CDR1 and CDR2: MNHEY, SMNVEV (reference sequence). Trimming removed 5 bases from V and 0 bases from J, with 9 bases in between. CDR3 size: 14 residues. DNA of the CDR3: TGTGCCAGCAGTAGCCGCGGGAGCACAGATACGCAGTATTTT. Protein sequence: CASSSRGSTDTQYF.

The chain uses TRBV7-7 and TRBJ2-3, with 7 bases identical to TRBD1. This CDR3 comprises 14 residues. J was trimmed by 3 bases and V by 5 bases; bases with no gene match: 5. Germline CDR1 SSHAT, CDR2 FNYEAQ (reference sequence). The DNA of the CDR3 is TGTGCCAGCAGCCGGCAGGGGGTGACAGATACGCAGTATTTT. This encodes CASSRQGVTDTQYF.

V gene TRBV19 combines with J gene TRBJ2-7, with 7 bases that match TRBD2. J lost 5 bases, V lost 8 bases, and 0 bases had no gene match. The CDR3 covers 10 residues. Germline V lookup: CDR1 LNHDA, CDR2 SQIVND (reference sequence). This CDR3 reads CASGGDEQYF. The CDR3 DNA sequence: TGTGCCAGTGGGGGGGACGAGCAGTACTTC. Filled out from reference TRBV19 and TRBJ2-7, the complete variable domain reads DGGITQSPKYLFRKEGQNVTLSCEQNLNHDAMYWYRQDPGQGLRLIYYSQIVNDFQKGDIAEGYSVSREKKESFPLTVTSAQKNPTAFYLCASGGDEQYFGPGTRLTVT.

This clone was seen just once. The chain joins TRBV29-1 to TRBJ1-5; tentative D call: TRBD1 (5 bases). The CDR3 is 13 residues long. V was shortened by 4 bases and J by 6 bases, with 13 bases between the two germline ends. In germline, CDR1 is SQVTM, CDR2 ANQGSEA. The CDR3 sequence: CSVVWGGGQPQHF. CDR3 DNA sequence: TGCAGCGTTGTTTGGGGGGGAGGTCAGCCCCAGCATTTT.